A selection of T cell receptor beta chains follows, all from one sample in a study of blood T cell repertoires in COVID-19. Repertoires were generated with immunoSEQ multiplex PCR, while TCRdb's copy carries only in-frame clones and drops some. This sample carries approximately 70,000 clones, roughly nine tenths of them seen once, and the ten largest clones take 2.5% to 3%. The sequencing sample was made of peripheral blood. Source of these receptors: a man aged 45 to 65 with COVID-19, enrolled during active disease. The CDR3 runs from the conserved cysteine through the conserved F or W. D genes are given only for firm matches. Clone size is shown for a subset of rows, as once, few, many or a class of expanded clone.

v_gene,j_gene,abundance,d_gene,len,CDR3aa,CDR3nt
TRBV2,TRBJ1-6,few,TRBD1,14,CASSPDRGNSPLHF,TGTGCCAGCAGTCCGGACAGGGGTAATTCACCCCTCCACTTT
TRBV18,TRBJ1-1,NA,NA,15,CASSPLGVGNTEAFF,TGTGCCAGCTCACCCCTCGGGGTGGGTAACACTGAAGCTTTCTTT
TRBV7-7,TRBJ2-3,NA,TRBD1,17,CASSSPGGTGPTDTQYF,TGTGCCAGCAGCTCACCAGGTGGGACAGGACCCACAGATACGCAGTATTTT
TRBV20-1,TRBJ1-2,once,TRBD1,13,CSASRDREFGYTF,TGCAGTGCTAGTCGGGACAGGGAGTTTGGCTACACCTTC
TRBV6-2/TRBV6-3,TRBJ1-1,NA,NA,14,CASSYSIGGTEAFF,TGTGCCAGCAGTTACTCGATCGGGGGCACTGAAGCTTTCTTT
TRBV6-5,TRBJ2-3,NA,NA,12,CASSSTTDTQYF,TGTGCCAGCAGTTCCACTACAGATACGCAGTATTTT
TRBV6-5,TRBJ1-2,NA,TRBD1,16,CASSYSSGQGAYGYTF,TGTGCCAGCAGTTACTCGTCGGGACAGGGGGCGTATGGCTACACCTTC
TRBV2,TRBJ1-2,NA,TRBD1,14,CASSPGTGDYGYTF,TGTGCCAGCAGTCCCGGGACAGGGGACTATGGCTACACCTTC
TRBV5-1,TRBJ2-7,NA,TRBD1,14,CASKTGQGSYEQYF,TGCGCCAGCAAAACGGGACAGGGGTCCTACGAGCAGTACTTC
TRBV7-8,TRBJ2-6,once,NA,20,CASSLVKGVPNPTGANVLTF,TGTGCCAGCAGCTTAGTGAAGGGGGTCCCCAACCCAACTGGGGCCAACGTCCTGACTTTC
TRBV3-1/TRBV3-2,TRBJ2-7,NA,TRBD2,18,CASSQDGLAGVLSYEQYF,TGTGCCAGCAGCCAAGATGGACTAGCGGGAGTGCTCTCCTACGAGCAGTACTTC
TRBV6-5,TRBJ2-1,NA,NA,15,CASSSPAQGKNEQFF,TGTGCCAGCAGTTCCCCGGCCCAGGGGAAGAATGAGCAGTTCTTC
TRBV9,TRBJ2-7,NA,NA,14,CASSVGLSYYEQYF,TGTGCCAGCAGCGTAGGCCTATCCTACTACGAGCAGTACTTC
TRBV5-6,TRBJ2-2,NA,TRBD2,15,CASSFTSGGTGELFF,TGTGCCAGCAGCTTTACCAGCGGGGGAACCGGGGAGCTGTTTTTT
TRBV5-6,TRBJ1-2,NA,TRBD1,16,CASSLGDRGKNYGYTF,TGTGCCAGCAGCTTGGGGGACAGGGGCAAAAACTATGGCTACACCTTC
TRBV12-3/TRBV12-4,TRBJ1-2,NA,NA,11,CASSSEGGYTF,TGTGCCAGCAGTTCAGAGGGCGGCTACACCTTC
TRBV21-1,TRBJ2-7,NA,NA,15,CASTLGGGRAYEQYF,TGTGCCAGCACCCTTGGCGGGGGGAGGGCCTACGAGCAGTACTTC
TRBV9,TRBJ1-2,NA,TRBD1,13,CASTGTGSFGYTF,TGTGCCAGCACCGGGACAGGGTCTTTTGGCTACACCTTC